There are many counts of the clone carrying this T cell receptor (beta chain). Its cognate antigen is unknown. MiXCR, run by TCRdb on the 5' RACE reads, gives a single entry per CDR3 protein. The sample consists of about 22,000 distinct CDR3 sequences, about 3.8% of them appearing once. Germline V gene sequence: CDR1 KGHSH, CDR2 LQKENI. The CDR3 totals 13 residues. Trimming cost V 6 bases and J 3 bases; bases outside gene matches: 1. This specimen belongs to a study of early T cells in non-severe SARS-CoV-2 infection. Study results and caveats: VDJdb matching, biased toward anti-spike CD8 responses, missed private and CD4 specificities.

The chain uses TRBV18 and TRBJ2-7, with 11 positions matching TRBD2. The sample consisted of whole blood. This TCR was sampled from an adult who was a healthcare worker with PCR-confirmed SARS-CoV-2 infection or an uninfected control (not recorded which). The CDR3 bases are TGTGCCAGCTCGGGGACTAGCGGCTACGAGCAGTACTTC. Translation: CASSGTSGYEQYF. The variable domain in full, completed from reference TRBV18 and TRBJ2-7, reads NAGVMQNPRHLVRRRGQEARLRCSPMKGHSHVYWYRQLPEEGLKFMVYLQKENIIDESGMPKERFSAEFPKEGPSILRIQQVVRGDSAAYFCASSGTSGYEQYFGPGTRLTVT.